This entry lists 6 T cell receptor beta chains sequenced from one sample in a study of T cells in Graves' hyperthyroidism and ophthalmopathy. The TCR beta CDR3 regions underwent amplification using RNA transcripts as the source. During a first-round RT-PCR of the TCR CDR3, the HTBI primer set was used. Via MiXCR, TCRdb re-called the multiplex PCR reads, giving one row per CDR3 protein. The sample contains under 700,000 distinct CDR3 sequences, 16% of which appear only once. The sample was blood. The receptor source for this set is a woman younger than 30 with Graves' hyperthyroidism.

This clonotype was observed many times. The chain employs TRBV7-2 and TRBJ2-3; 15 bases line up with TRBD2. The CDR3 loop spans 18 amino acids. Trimming took 5 bases from V and 0 from J; bases not matched to a gene: 6. The germline gives CDR1 SGHTA, CDR2 FQGNSA. The chain's CDR3 is CASSPPGLAGGSTDTQYF. The CDR3 DNA follows: TGTGCCAGCAGCCCCCCGGGACTAGCGGGGGGAAGCACAGATACGCAGTATTTT.

This clonotype was observed a handful of times. The V gene is TRBV6-5, the J gene TRBJ2-7; D is ambiguous. The germline V gene has CDR1 MNHEY and CDR2 SVGAGI. V lost 2 bases to trimming and J lost 4 bases, with 9 bases between them. The CDR3 is made up of 13 amino acids. The CDR3 DNA follows: TGTGCCAGCAGTTACGGTCCCGGTTACGAGCAGTACTTC. Its protein product is CASSYGPGYEQYF.

Comments on this clonotype: This may stem from a read error, because a much larger clone lies one nucleotide away. This chain uses TRBV5-1 with TRBJ1-4; D ambiguous. The V gene's germline CDR1 is SGHRS and CDR2 YFSETQ. Trimming took off 0 bases at V and 10 bases at J, with 16 bases between the two ends. The CDR3 extends over 15 amino acids. CDR3 loop: CASSLGQEKTRKLFF. In nucleotides, the CDR3 is TGCGCCAGCAGCTTGGGGCAGGAAAAAACGCGAAAACTGTTTTTT.

V usage is TRBV19 and J usage is TRBJ1-5, with TRBD1 matching 10 bases. The CDR3 is 15 amino acids. Germline CDR1 is LNHDA and CDR2 is SQIVND (reference sequence). V lost 10 bases and J lost 4; bases outside the gene matches: 10. CDR3: CAIRGTGEPNQPQHF. CDR3 DNA sequence: TGTGCCATTAGAGGGACAGGGGAACCTAATCAGCCCCAGCATTTT.

In its sample, this clonotype was seen a few times. The gene calls are TRBV18 and TRBJ2-7; 15 nucleotides agree with TRBD2. Germline-derived CDR1 and CDR2 are KGHSH and LQKENI. The CDR3 is made up of 17 amino acids. The J segment lost 7 bases and the V segment lost 6 bases, leaving 13 bases of the junction unmatched. The CDR3 here is CASSPGLAGGFGVEQYF. DNA for the CDR3: TGTGCCAGCTCCCCGGGACTAGCGGGGGGCTTCGGCGTAGAGCAGTACTTC.

A note on this clonotype: This may come from a read error, since a much larger clone is one base off. The chain has TRBV11-3 and TRBJ2-2; no clear D. This CDR3 is 14 amino acids long. From germline, CDR1 is SGHNT and CDR2 YENEEA. The V gene lost 6 bases and the J gene lost 6 bases, with 14 bases spanning the gap. DNA for the CDR3: TGTGCCAGCAGTCGCGGTTTAAACGCCGGGGAGCTGTTTTTT. Its translation is CASSRGLNAGELFF.